This entry lists 11 T cell receptor beta chains sequenced from one sample in a study of OX40 agonist ivuxolimab in advanced cancers. TCRdb's copy holds only in-frame clones and misses some; the assay was immunoSEQ multiplex PCR. Of tens of thousands of clones detected, 75% to 90% appear once; the ten largest clones hold less than 6%. Sequencing used CD4+ or CD8+ T cells sorted from blood, obtained in a trial of the OX40 agonist ivuxolimab. The origin of the receptors is an adult with an advanced solid tumor such as melanoma, head and neck, liver or kidney cancer.

The J gene is TRBJ1-1, the V gene TRBV6-5; TRBD1 might be the D (5 bases). Trimming took off 1 base at V and 3 bases at J, with 12 bases between the two ends. CDR1 and CDR2 (germline): MNHEY, SVGAGI. CDR3 length equals 15 residues. The CDR3 loop reads CASSYFRVADTEAFF. The CDR3 DNA follows: TGTGCCAGCAGTTACTTCAGGGTGGCGGACACTGAAGCTTTCTTT.

The chain combines TRBV27 with TRBJ1-2; no definite D call. With 4 bases removed from V and 6 bases from J, the gap between germline ends came to 18 bases. This CDR3 has 15 amino acids. Germline lookup yields CDR1 MNHEY and CDR2 SMNVEV (reference sequence). The CDR3 DNA reads TGTGCCAGCAGTTCGAGGGTTTTTGACCCCGATGGCTACACCTTC. Translating gives CASSSRVFDPDGYTF.

The chain couples TRBV11-2 to TRBJ2-5, with D possibly called TRBD1 or TRBD2 (5 bases each). Germline V gene lookup returns CDR1 SGHAT and CDR2 FQNNGV. The CDR3 loop spans 12 amino acids. Trimming removed 9 bases from V and 1 base from J, with 9 bases in between. This CDR3 is CASPGRQETQYF. The CDR3, as DNA: TGTGCCAGTCCGGGGCGCCAAGAGACCCAGTACTTC.

This sequence joins TRBV5-1 and TRBJ2-7, with 12 positions matching TRBD2. This CDR3 comprises 15 residues. Trimming removed 4 bases from V and 2 bases from J; junction bases left unmatched: 4. Germline V lookup: CDR1 SGHRS, CDR2 YFSETQ. The CDR3 here is CASSPLAGGPYEQYF. The CDR3 nucleotides are TGCGCCAGCAGCCCGCTAGCGGGAGGGCCCTACGAGCAGTACTTC.

This chain uses TRBV19 with TRBJ2-6, with D perhaps matching TRBD1 or TRBD2 (6 bases each). Trimming removed 6 bases at V and 1 base at J, with 16 bases between. The CDR3 is 17 residues long. Germline lookup yields CDR1 LNHDA and CDR2 SQIVND (reference sequence). In DNA form, the CDR3 reads TGTGCCAGTAGGGGGGGCGGTGAATGGTCTGGGGCCAACGTCCTGACTTTC. This translates into CASRGGGEWSGANVLTF.

This chain connects TRBV28 to TRBJ2-5; no clear D gene. The CDR3 contains 15 residues. CDR1 is MDHEN, CDR2 SYDVKM, per germline. The V gene lost 8 bases and the J gene lost 0 bases, with 16 bases spanning the gap. The CDR3 DNA is TGTGCCAGCGAGAACAACACACCGTACCAAGAGACCCAGTACTTC. As protein: CASENNTPYQETQYF.

This chain links TRBV6-5 with TRBJ2-1; 7 bases agree with TRBD2. The length of the CDR3 is 15 residues. Germline CDR1 and CDR2: MNHEY and SVGAGI. Trimming removed 11 bases from V and 0 bases from J; junction bases left unmatched: 10. CDR3 protein: CAGRLATSSYNEQFF. CDR3 bases: TGTGCCGGAAGACTAGCAACGAGCTCCTACAATGAGCAGTTCTTC.

This clone showed up just a few times. The chain couples TRBV19 to TRBJ2-5; no clear D gene. There are 14 residues in the CDR3. V lost 5 bases to trimming and J lost 5 bases, with 15 bases between them. Germline assignment: CDR1 LNHDA and CDR2 SQIVND (reference sequence). CDR3 protein: CASSGMAVMETQYF. The CDR3 DNA sequence: TGTGCCAGTAGTGGAATGGCAGTGATGGAGACCCAGTACTTC. Full variable domain (outside the CDR3, taken from reference TRBV19 and TRBJ2-5): DGGITQSPKYLFRKEGQNVTLSCEQNLNHDAMYWYRQDPGQGLRLIYYSQIVNDFQKGDIAEGYSVSREKKESFPLTVTSAQKNPTAFYLCASSGMAVMETQYFGPGTRLLVL.

The chain combines TRBV4-3 with TRBJ1-2; D may be TRBD1 (5 bases). Trimming took 3 bases from V and 5 from J, leaving 10 bases between them. The CDR3 is 13 residues long. Looked up from germline, CDR1 is LGHNA and CDR2 is YSLEER. CDR3 sequence reads: CASSHPDSYGYTF. The CDR3 coding sequence is TGCGCCAGCAGCCATCCCGACAGTTATGGCTACACCTTC.

This chain connects TRBV19 to TRBJ1-6, with TRBD1 matching 7 bases. V lost 5 bases, J lost 9 bases, and 7 bases stayed unmatched. Germline CDR1 reads LNHDA; CDR2 reads SQIVND (reference sequence). The CDR3 has 14 residues. The CDR3 region has the DNA TGTGCCAGTAGTTCGGACAGGAGACGTTCACCCCTCCACTTT. Its protein is CASSSDRRRSPLHF.

The chain couples TRBV5-6 to TRBJ1-1, with D perhaps TRBD1 (5 bases). Germline V CDR1 and CDR2: SGHDT, YYEEEE. The CDR3 is made up of 15 amino acids. With 0 bases removed from V and 4 bases from J, the gap between germline ends came to 13 bases. CDR3 DNA: TGTGCCAGCAGCTTGGTCGGGGGTGAGAGCACTGAAGCTTTCTTT. Protein sequence: CASSLVGGESTEAFF.